This entry is about one TCR beta chain. Its antigen is currently not known. Per-base qualities were not stored, and no clone one base away is much larger. This entry belongs to a study of shared T cell receptors in the human thymus (dated by TCRdb to the early 2020s). Concerning the study at large: The study examined how self-reactive, shared T-cell receptor alpha chains are generated in the human thymus.

The CDR3 has 15 amino acids, counting the end cysteine and phenylalanine. CDR3 DNA is the only sequence kept; it has 45 bases, read in frame from the first base. V sheds 2 bases and J sheds 7 bases, leaving 15 bases between their ends. The germline V gene (reference sequence) supplies CDR1 MNHEY and CDR2 SMNVEV. Library prep was done by the immunoSEQ multiplex PCR assay. The table comes from immuneACCESS by way of TCRdb, which keeps in-frame sequences with V and J called. Part of the clones is missing from these tables; in studies checked, under half for an unresolved V gene and the rest for unknown reasons. Recorded for this sample are hundreds of thousands of clones; more than 75% of them occurred a single time. Of the sample, 0.0095% to 0.012% is held by the ten largest clones. These data were also filed under a second study, of human thymus T cells. The second study reports: The donors were immunologically healthy infants in Finland who had open corrective cardiac surgery for congenital heart defects. Thymus tissue was collected as surgical resects that were removed during corrective cardiac surgery. Usage of V and J gene segments appeared to be biased in both the thymic and the peripheral blood repertoires. According to the related research, thymic TCR repertoires were highly overlapping among unrelated individuals. TCR alpha and beta repertoires from roughly 8 infant thymus samples and a few related peripheral blood samples were characterized in the study. Donor ages ranged from about 7 to 244 days, and the cohort comprised over five male and two female infants. After being mechanically released from the tissue, thymocytes were kept at -70 degrees C in pellets of about 9.5-30 million cells. A QIAsymphony instrument was used to extract genomic DNA from frozen cell pellets. TCRB and TCRAD loci were amplified from a standardized quantity of quality-controlled genomic DNA using the immunoSEQ multiplex PCR assay. Amplicons spanned the V(D)J region at a length sufficient to cover the CDR3 and identify V and J genes. The amplicons were sequenced on an Illumina platform via the commercial immunoSEQ service. Corrections for primer bias and sequencing errors followed previously described methods, while TCRAD and TCRB definitions were based on the IMGT database. Repertoires were analysed with immunoSEQ Analyzer 3.0 and VDJTools, covering basic statistics, V/J segment usage, diversity estimates, rarefaction and pairwise overlap. Diversity was estimated with Chao1, ChaoE, Efron-Thisted, Shannon and inverse Simpson indices, and also on datasets down-sampled to the smallest sample. For repertoire overlap, CDR3 nucleotide sequence, V gene and J gene had to match strictly, and clustering was done by Jaccard-based multidimensional scaling. Thymus samples yielded on average roughly 800,000 unique TCRB clonotypes, compared with roughly 76,000 from blood samples.

This clonotype originated in a boy less than two years old with a congenital heart defect. Donor details come from another sample of the same person, matched by shared clones. Input material: thymocytes. The rearrangement joined TRBV27 to TRBJ1-5, with the D gene too uncertain to name. The sequenced DNA: TGTGCCAGCAGTTTAAGTCAGAGGGCGAGGCAGCCCCAGCATTTT. Its protein reads: CASSLSQRARQPQHF.